These 21 T cell receptor beta chains share one sample of origin, sequenced in a study of blood T cell repertoires in COVID-19. Generated by immunoSEQ multiplex PCR, the TCRdb table keeps only in-frame clones and is missing some. Among over 150,000 clones, approximately 82% were seen once, and the ten largest hold 6% to 8%. Sequenced input: peripheral blood. The receptors shown here come from a human donor with acute or convalescent COVID-19. The donor label of this sample is uncertain.

J is TRBJ1-1 and V is TRBV7-2; D gene ambiguous. Deletions cut 5 bases from V and 5 bases from J, with 18 bases between. Looked up from germline, CDR1 is SGHTA and CDR2 is FQGNSA. The CDR3 has 15 residues. This CDR3 is CASSPRPRDFTEAFF. CDR3 in DNA: TGTGCCAGCAGCCCAAGGCCCCGAGACTTTACTGAAGCTTTCTTT.

This chain uses TRBV7-2 with TRBJ2-5; D is possibly TRBD2 (6 bases). V lost 7 bases and J lost 5, with 17 bases in between. The CDR3 has 14 amino acids. Germline V CDR1 and CDR2: SGHTA, FQGNSA. Here the CDR3 reads CASTRGRGGETQYF. As DNA, the CDR3 is TGTGCCAGCACTCGAGGGAGAGGAGGGGAGACCCAGTACTTC.

This clone has just one count. The CDR3 coding sequence is TGTGCCAGCAGTTTAGCGGGAGGTATCCTTAACGAGCAGTACTTC. This gives the protein CASSLAGGILNEQYF. V usage is TRBV27 and J usage is TRBJ2-7; 8 bases match TRBD2. The CDR3 spans 15 residues. The germline V gene has CDR1 MNHEY and CDR2 SMNVEV (reference sequence). V gave up 2 bases and J gave up 5 bases; unmatched junction bases: 8.

The chain has TRBV5-1 and TRBJ2-7; 7 bases align to TRBD1. Germline V gene sequence: CDR1 SGHRS, CDR2 YFSETQ. The length of the CDR3 is 14 residues. Trimming at V came to 4 bases and at J to 0 bases, leaving 4 bases not matched to a gene. DNA for the CDR3: TGCGCCAGCAGCCCAGGGACAGTCTCCTACGAGCAGTACTTC. Translation gives CASSPGTVSYEQYF. The variable domain in full, completed from reference TRBV5-1 and TRBJ2-7, reads KAGVTQTPRYLIKTRGQQVTLSCSPISGHRSVSWYQQTPGQGLQFLFEYFSETQRNKGNFPGRFSGRQFSNSRSEMNVSTLELGDSALYLCASSPGTVSYEQYFGPGTRLTVT.

J is TRBJ2-1 and V is TRBV24-1, with a weak D call TRBD1 (7 bases). Germline loops: CDR1 KGHDR, CDR2 SFDVKD. This CDR3 region has 15 residues. Trimming cost V 6 bases and J 6 bases, with 17 bases left between them. The CDR3 bases are TGTGCCACCAGTACTAGACAGGGAGGTCTCAATGAGCAGTTCTTC. It specifies CATSTRQGGLNEQFF.

The CDR3 coding sequence is TGTGCCAGCAGCTTAACCGGAGCCGCTAACTATGGCTACACCTTC. It is translated as CASSLTGAANYGYTF. The chain couples TRBV7-3 to TRBJ1-2; D not certain. V gave up 0 bases and J gave up 0 bases, with 8 bases separating them. Germline values: CDR1 SGHTA, CDR2 FQGTGA. The CDR3 loop spans 15 amino acids.

The rearrangement joins TRBV6-5 to TRBJ2-7; D is possibly TRBD2 (5 bases). The germline V and J ends were trimmed by 8 bases and 4 bases, with 9 bases remaining between them. This CDR3 contains 11 residues. The V gene's germline CDR1 is MNHEY and CDR2 SVGAGI. The CDR3: CASAGSYEQYF. CDR3 sequence (DNA): TGTGCCAGCGCGGGCAGTTACGAGCAGTACTTC.

This chain joins TRBV7-8 and TRBJ2-7, with 7 bases fitting TRBD1. Trimming cost V 5 bases and J 1 base; bases outside gene matches: 5. CDR1 is SGHVS, CDR2 FQNEAQ, per germline. The CDR3 is 14 amino acids. CDR3 sequence: CASSATGFSYEQYF. In DNA, the CDR3 is TGTGCCAGCAGCGCGACAGGGTTTTCCTACGAGCAGTACTTC.

The chain uses TRBV29-1 and TRBJ2-4; 7 nucleotides line up with TRBD2. The CDR3 sequence is 13 residues long. With 4 bases clipped from V and 8 bases from J, the junction kept 8 bases outside the gene matches. CDR1 is SQVTM and CDR2 is ANQGSEA in the germline V gene. For the CDR3, the DNA is TGCAGCGTTGCGGCGGGGGAAGGTTACATTCAGTACTTC. As protein: CSVAAGEGYIQYF.

The J gene is TRBJ1-1, the V gene TRBV19, with TRBD1 as a possible D gene (6 bases). Looked up from germline, CDR1 is LNHDA and CDR2 is SQIVND (reference sequence). Trimming shortened V by 6 bases and J by 4 bases, and 15 bases separated the two germline ends. This CDR3 is 14 amino acids long. The CDR3 region is CASSQGYGSTEAFF. In nucleotides, the CDR3 is TGTGCCAGTAGCCAGGGGTATGGGAGCACTGAAGCTTTCTTT.

The chain employs TRBV6-4 and TRBJ2-3; 8 bases match TRBD2. After removal of 4 bases from V and 1 base from J, the junction contained 4 bases not matched to a gene. Germline assignment: CDR1 MRHNA and CDR2 SNTAGT. CDR3 length: 15 amino acids. CDR3 in DNA: TGTGCCAGCAGTGTAACGGGAGGGGGCACAGATACGCAGTATTTT. It encodes CASSVTGGGTDTQYF.

The chain joins TRBV9 to TRBJ2-7; a weak D match, TRBD2 (7 bases). Trimming shortened V by 4 bases and J by 6 bases, and 20 bases separated the two germline ends. CDR3 length: 15 residues. Germline-derived CDR1 and CDR2 are SGDLS and YYNGEE. As DNA, the CDR3 is TGTGCCAGCAGCCAAAGCGGGAAAACAGGGACCGAGCAGTACTTC. It codes for CASSQSGKTGTEQYF.

There are many counts of this clone. V is TRBV3-1 (or the pseudogene TRBV3-2) and J is TRBJ1-5; weak D call: TRBD1 (5 bases). Germline CDR1 is LGHDT and CDR2 is YNNKEL (reference sequence). V was cut by 1 base and J by 4 bases, with 11 bases left in between. The CDR3 is made up of 15 amino acids. This CDR3 reads CASSQAGGANQPQHF. The CDR3 nucleotides read TGTGCCAGCAGCCAAGCGGGCGGGGCAAATCAGCCCCAGCATTTT.

The chain has TRBV7-9 and TRBJ1-6, with TRBD1 matching 7 bases. The germline V gene encodes CDR1 SEHNR and CDR2 FQNEAQ (reference sequence). The CDR3 spans 14 residues. J was trimmed by 6 bases and V by 5 bases; bases with no gene match: 4. DNA for the CDR3: TGTGCCAGCAGCCAGGGACAGACTAATTCACCCCTCCACTTT. Residues: CASSQGQTNSPLHF.

This clone was seen a handful of times. V usage is TRBV10-2 and J usage is TRBJ2-1; D gene ambiguous. This CDR3 region has 14 residues. CDR1 is WSHSY, CDR2 SAAADI, per germline. Trimming took off 0 bases at V and 4 bases at J, with 7 bases between the two ends. The CDR3 here is CASSESTGYNEQFF. The CDR3 DNA reads TGCGCCAGCAGTGAGTCGACGGGTTACAATGAGCAGTTCTTC.

The chain uses TRBV27 and TRBJ2-5; D gene unclear. The CDR3 has 11 residues. Trimming stripped 7 bases from V and 2 bases from J, with 5 bases between. Germline V lookup: CDR1 MNHEY, CDR2 SMNVEV (reference sequence). CDR3 amino acids: CASIVQETQYF. CDR3 DNA sequence: TGTGCCAGCATTGTACAAGAGACCCAGTACTTC.

The chain carries TRBV19 and TRBJ2-7, with D perhaps matching TRBD1 (5 bases). The V end lost 4 bases, the J end lost 2 bases, and 18 bases lay between the germline ends. There are 16 residues in the CDR3. Germline-derived CDR1 and CDR2 are LNHDA and SQIVND (reference sequence). CDR3 amino acids: CASSKGLGAETYEQYF. CDR3 DNA: TGTGCCAGTAGTAAAGGTTTAGGGGCGGAGACCTACGAGCAGTACTTC.

This clone was counted a single time. V is TRBV6-7 and J is TRBJ2-7; TRBD2 agrees at 8 bases. TRBV6-7 is an ORF, and what it does is uncertain. Unmatched junction bases numbered 4, after V lost 6 bases and J lost 0 bases. This CDR3 region has 14 residues. CDR3 nucleotide sequence: TGTGCCAGCAGGGAGCGGGAGAGCTCCTACGAGCAGTACTTC. It specifies CASRERESSYEQYF.

In its sample, this clone was seen once. The chain has TRBV4-1 and TRBJ1-5; weak D call: TRBD1 (5 bases). Germline-derived CDR1 and CDR2 are MGHRA and YSYEKL. The CDR3 contains 18 residues. V lost 0 bases to trimming and J lost 0 bases, with 15 bases between them. The CDR3 region has the DNA TGCGCCAGCAGCCAAGATCGTCAGGGCTCTACTAGCAATCAGCCCCAGCATTTT. It yields the protein CASSQDRQGSTSNQPQHF.

This CDR3 reads CASSSPTAGADYEQYF. The CDR3 bases are TGTGCCAGCAGCAGCCCTACTGCGGGAGCCGACTACGAGCAGTACTTC. The chain combines TRBV28 with TRBJ2-7, with TRBD2 matching 7 bases. The junction had 14 bases not matched to a gene; V was cut back by 6 bases and J by 3 bases. The CDR3 totals 16 residues. Germline CDR1 and CDR2: MDHEN and SYDVKM.

V usage is TRBV5-4 and J usage is TRBJ1-1; D remains ambiguous. The germline V gene encodes CDR1 SGHNT and CDR2 YYREEE (reference sequence). V shed 2 bases and J shed 3 bases, with 14 bases lying between them. This CDR3 region has 15 residues. CDR3 nucleotide sequence: TGTGCCAGCAGCTTAGGTGGAGGGTTGTACACTGAAGCTTTCTTT. This sequence encodes CASSLGGGLYTEAFF.